The clone carrying this T cell receptor beta chain has a single count. Its antigen is as yet unknown. The source of the sample is a study of cytomegalovirus exposure and HLA in healthy donors. The primer mix had 60 Vbeta and 13 Jbeta primers. The table came from immunoSEQ multiplex PCR; TCRdb's copy has only in-frame clones and leaves some out. The table lists more than 30,000 clones, 74% of them singletons. V gave up 3 bases and J gave up 4 bases, with 18 bases separating them. This CDR3 is 16 amino acids long. Germline-derived CDR1 and CDR2 are MNHNS and SASEGT. General study findings and limits: The only immune exposure information that was available was CMV serostatus.

The TCR sequence derives from a man under 40 in good health and CMV-seronegative. This chain joins TRBV6-1 and TRBJ1-1, with D perhaps matching TRBD1 (5 bases). The sample consisted of PBMCs. CDR3 DNA sequence: TGTGCCAGCAGTGAGCAGGGAGGTTCTAGTAGCACTGAAGCTTTCTTT. It is translated as CASSEQGGSSSTEAFF.